The 19 T cell receptor beta chains below all came from one sample that was sequenced in a study of blood T cells in healthy people across ages. A second PCR of 7 to 11 cycles used a sample-barcoded 5' primer and a J-beta primer mix. TCRdb re-called the 5' RACE reads with MiXCR, one entry per CDR3 protein. This table has more than 1.4 million distinct CDR3 sequences, around 39% appearing once. The material sequenced was blood. The receptor source for this set is a woman aged 18-35 years in good health.

The sample holds a few counts of this clonotype. This chain connects TRBV6-6 to TRBJ2-7; a weak D match, TRBD2 (5 bases). The germline gives CDR1 MNHNY, CDR2 SVGAGI (reference sequence). Deletions cut 6 bases from V and 0 bases from J, with 15 bases between. This CDR3 has 15 amino acids. The CDR3 region has the DNA TGTGCCAGCAGCCCAGACTATTACAGCTCCTACGAGCAGTACTTC. Translated: CASSPDYYSSYEQYF.

The chain joins TRBV10-3 to TRBJ1-6; possibly TRBD1 for D (5 bases). Trimming pared 7 bases from V and 6 bases from J, leaving 10 bases between. Germline CDR1 ENHRY, CDR2 SYGVKD. The CDR3 is 13 residues long. The CDR3 DNA follows: TGTGCCATCACAGGCAGGGCTAATTCACCCCTCCACTTT. It codes for CAITGRANSPLHF.

The J gene is TRBJ2-1, the V gene TRBV3-1; TRBD2 agrees at 7 bases. The V and J ends lost 1 base and 6 bases, in that order; junction bases with no gene match: 6. Germline-derived CDR1 and CDR2 are LGHDT and YNNKEL (reference sequence). The CDR3 sequence is 15 residues long. The CDR3: CASSQGGGPSNEQFF. The CDR3 nucleotides are TGTGCCAGCAGCCAAGGGGGGGGACCTTCCAATGAGCAGTTCTTC.

The chain links TRBV11-2 to TRBJ2-7, with TRBD1 matching 7 bases. Germline V CDR1 and CDR2: SGHAT, FQNNGV. The CDR3 covers 15 residues. With V trimmed by 5 bases and J by 5 bases, 12 bases remained unmatched. As DNA, the CDR3 is TGTGCCAGCAGCCAGACAGGGAAAAGGAGACACGAGCAGTACTTC. Protein sequence: CASSQTGKRRHEQYF. Full variable domain (remainder filled in from reference TRBV11-2 and TRBJ2-7): EAGVAQSPRYKIIEKRQSVAFWCNPISGHATLYWYQQILGQGPKLLIQFQNNGVVDDSQLPKDRFSAERLKGVDSTLKIQPAKLEDSAVYLCASSQTGKRRHEQYFGPGTRLTVT.

V gene TRBV4-1 combines with J gene TRBJ1-1; D gene unclear. V was pared by 8 bases and J by 6 bases, with 13 bases between. This CDR3 has 12 amino acids. The germline gives CDR1 MGHRA, CDR2 YSYEKL. The CDR3 DNA reads as TGCGCCAGCCTAGGATCGGACCCTGAAGCTTTCTTT. It yields the protein CASLGSDPEAFF.

This clonotype was observed a few times. The rearrangement uses TRBV5-1 and TRBJ2-5; the D is unclear. Germline lookup yields CDR1 SGHRS and CDR2 YFSETQ. The CDR3 loop spans 15 amino acids. V lost 0 bases and J lost 7, with 16 bases in between. This CDR3 is CASSLEDGILRTQYF. The CDR3 region has the DNA TGCGCCAGCAGCTTGGAGGATGGGATTCTGAGGACCCAGTACTTC.

This clonotype has ten or more counts. The chain has TRBV28 and TRBJ2-1; D is ambiguous. Germline V gene data show CDR1 as MDHEN and CDR2 as SYDVKM. This CDR3 has 13 amino acids. The V end was cut by 3 bases, the J end by 4 bases, with 7 bases between. The CDR3 here is CASSLFVYNEQFF. The CDR3 DNA is TGTGCCAGCAGTTTGTTTGTATACAATGAGCAGTTCTTC.

The chain employs TRBV14 and TRBJ1-1, with D possibly matching TRBD1 (5 bases). Deletions cut 3 bases from V and 6 bases from J, with 11 bases between. The CDR3 is 13 residues long. Germline values: CDR1 SGHDN, CDR2 FVKESK. The CDR3 DNA is TGTGCCAGCAGCCAGGGGACGGACGCTGAAGCTTTCTTT. This encodes CASSQGTDAEAFF.

This clonotype was detected only a few times. The genes are TRBV3-1 and TRBJ2-7; no clear D. With 0 bases removed from V and 2 bases from J, the gap between germline ends came to 14 bases. The CDR3 is made up of 16 amino acids. Per germline, CDR1 LGHDT and CDR2 YNNKEL (reference sequence). The DNA for the CDR3 is TGTGCCAGCAGCCAAGATCCGGCAGCTTTTGCCTACGAGCAGTACTTC. Its translation is CASSQDPAAFAYEQYF.

This chain links TRBV10-3 with TRBJ2-1; D could derive from TRBD1 or TRBD2 (6 bases each). The DNA end is a closer match to TRBJ2-7, so the J assignment may be wrong. This CDR3 contains 15 residues. Germline V gene lookup returns CDR1 ENHRY and CDR2 SYGVKD. The CDR3 here is CAISEGGGPYNEQYF. CDR3 in DNA: TGTGCCATCAGTGAGGGAGGGGGGCCCTACAATGAGCAGTACTTC.

The rearrangement links TRBV5-1 to TRBJ2-7; D remains unclear. Trimming stripped 2 bases from V and 6 bases from J, with 9 bases between. From germline, CDR1 is SGHRS and CDR2 YFSETQ. The CDR3 has 12 residues. DNA for the CDR3: TGCGCCAGCAGCTTCCTAGGGCTCGAGCAGTACTTC. Protein product: CASSFLGLEQYF.

This chain connects TRBV6-5 to TRBJ2-7, with 11 bases aligning to TRBD2. J lost 2 bases, V lost 5 bases, and 8 bases had no gene match. Germline V lookup: CDR1 MNHEY, CDR2 SVGAGI. The CDR3 loop spans 16 amino acids. CDR3 sequence (DNA): TGTGCCAGCAGTAACCCTAGCGGGGGGCTCACCTACGAGCAGTACTTC. Protein: CASSNPSGGLTYEQYF.

This chain links TRBV20-1 with TRBJ2-7; TRBD1 might be the D (5 bases). The germline gives CDR1 DFQATT, CDR2 SNEGSKA (reference sequence). This CDR3 has 12 residues. The V end was cut by 3 bases, the J end by 5 bases, with 11 bases between. The CDR3 region has the DNA TGCAGTGCTAGGCCCAGGGCCGACGAGCAGTACTTC. This sequence encodes CSARPRADEQYF.

The chain joins TRBV28 to TRBJ1-2, with 7 bases fitting TRBD1. Trimming removed 4 bases from V and 7 bases from J; junction bases left unmatched: 9. The CDR3 runs to 14 residues. Germline values: CDR1 MDHEN, CDR2 SYDVKM. The CDR3 nucleotides are TGTGCCAGCAGTTCTCAAGACAGGGAAAGTGGCTACACCTTC. It translates to CASSSQDRESGYTF.

V and J are TRBV13 and TRBJ1-2; no reliable D call. Per the germline V gene, CDR1 is PRHDT and CDR2 is FYEKMQ (reference sequence). The CDR3 covers 13 residues. Trimming stripped 4 bases from V and 3 bases from J, with 9 bases between. The CDR3 DNA sequence: TGTGCCAGCAGCTCAAGGGAATACTATGGCTACACCTTC. Protein product: CASSSREYYGYTF.

J is TRBJ1-1 and V is TRBV5-1, with D unresolved. This CDR3 is 18 amino acids long. Trimming took 2 bases from V and 0 from J, leaving 20 bases between them. Looked up from germline, CDR1 is SGHRS and CDR2 is YFSETQ. The CDR3 nucleotides read TGCGCCAGCAGCTTAGGTAGTGTGGGCTTTTATATGAACACTGAAGCTTTCTTT. It yields the protein CASSLGSVGFYMNTEAFF.

This clonotype came up a few times. The chain is built from TRBV6-5 and TRBJ1-2; D not resolved. Germline assignment: CDR1 MNHEY and CDR2 SVGAGI. The CDR3 loop spans 16 amino acids. V lost 7 bases to trimming and J lost 6 bases, with 24 bases between them. The CDR3 is CASIPSGSGRVNGYTF. CDR3 DNA: TGTGCCAGCATCCCCTCTGGCTCTGGGAGAGTGAATGGCTACACCTTC.

The chain uses TRBV7-9 and TRBJ2-7; D possibly corresponds to TRBD1 (5 bases). Trimming shortened V by 2 bases and J by 2 bases, and 10 bases separated the two germline ends. Germline assignment: CDR1 SEHNR and CDR2 FQNEAQ (reference sequence). The CDR3 covers 14 residues. Here the CDR3 reads CASSLRQTPYEQYF. The CDR3 DNA sequence: TGTGCCAGCAGCTTACGACAGACTCCCTACGAGCAGTACTTC.

The chain carries TRBV20-1 and TRBJ2-5; the D gene could be TRBD1 or TRBD2 (6 bases each). CDR1 DFQATT and CDR2 SNEGSKA come from the germline V gene (reference sequence). The V and J ends lost 0 bases and 5 bases respectively, with 16 bases between them. CDR3 length: 15 amino acids. The CDR3 here is CSAREAGGRGETQYF. CDR3 nucleotide sequence: TGCAGTGCTAGAGAGGCTGGGGGGCGCGGCGAGACCCAGTACTTC.